The rows below give T cell receptor beta chains drawn from one sample of a study of control samples from healthy donors and cancer patients. Profiling relied on immunoSEQ multiplex PCR, and the TCRdb table lists in-frame clones only, not all of them. The data show over 150,000 clones, approximately 94% seen once. The specimen sequenced was PBMCs. The source of these receptors is a man in his fifties or sixties with colorectal cancer. Each CDR3 is given with its conserved first and last residue. Fields, in order: J gene, D gene, V gene, CDR3 DNA, CDR3 protein. A D gene is named only where the DNA matches it firmly.

>TRBJ2-7|NA|TRBV7-9
TGTGCCAGCAGCTTACAGGACACCCTGGACGAGCAGTACTTC
CASSLQDTLDEQYF
>TRBJ2-2|NA|TRBV6-5
TGTGCCAGCAGATCAGGGTCAGCCGGGGAGCTGTTTTTT
CASRSGSAGELFF
>TRBJ2-3|NA|TRBV24-1
TGTGCCACCAGTGATAGGGGGGGCCCCCTCACAGATACGCAGTATTTT
CATSDRGGPLTDTQYF
>TRBJ1-5|NA|TRBV27
TGTGCCAGCAGTTTACTAGGGGGCAATCAGCCCCAGCATTTT
CASSLLGGNQPQHF
>TRBJ2-2|TRBD1|TRBV19
TGTGCCAGCGAGGGGGACAGCGGGGAGCTGTTTTTT
CASEGDSGELFF
>TRBJ1-1|NA|TRBV19
TGTGCCAGTAGTAATGGACGGAACACTGAAGCTTTCTTT
CASSNGRNTEAFF
>TRBJ1-4|NA|TRBV6-1
TGTGCCAGCAGTGAAATGCCTGGTCGTAGTGTTGAAAAACTGTTTTTT
CASSEMPGRSVEKLFF
>TRBJ1-2|NA|TRBV28
TGTGCCAGCAGAACCGGGGGGGCTGGGGGCTACACCTTC
CASRTGGAGGYTF
>TRBJ2-7|NA|TRBV11-2
TGTGCCAGCAGCTTAGATCTCGGGTTCCGGGAGCAGTACTTC
CASSLDLGFREQYF
>TRBJ1-5|NA|TRBV5-1
TGCGCCAGCAGCCTTCTACCGACGGATCAGCCCCAGCATTTT
CASSLLPTDQPQHF
>TRBJ2-7|NA|TRBV4-2
TGTGCCAGCAGCCAAGATCGAGGGTTGTACGAGCAGTACTTC
CASSQDRGLYEQYF